These 8 T cell receptor beta chains originate from one sample sequenced in a study of blood T cell repertoires in COVID-19. Here immunoSEQ multiplex PCR was the method, and the copy in TCRdb shows in-frame clones only, minus some. The table shows under 200,000 clones, with 75% to 85% occurring only once. Material for sequencing was PBMCs or T cells enriched from blood (not recorded which). All receptors come from a woman aged 55-69 years who had recovered from COVID-19.

The V gene is TRBV10-3, the J gene TRBJ1-3; TRBD1 matches 8 bases. Germline trimming cut 6 bases from V and 2 bases from J; bases unmatched to any gene: 3. The CDR3 has 14 residues. Germline V lookup: CDR1 ENHRY, CDR2 SYGVKD. CDR3 protein: CAIRPRGPGNTIYF. CDR3 DNA: TGTGCCATCAGACCCAGGGGGCCTGGAAACACCATATATTTT.

The rearrangement uses TRBV5-5 and TRBJ1-5; TRBD1 is a possible D gene (6 bases). CDR1 and CDR2 (germline): SGHKS, YYEKEE (reference sequence). The CDR3 covers 14 residues. V lost 4 bases to trimming and J lost 3 bases, with 11 bases between them. CDR3 in DNA: TGTGCCAGCAGCGTGACAGGTCCCAATCAGCCCCAGCATTTT. Protein product: CASSVTGPNQPQHF.

The chain has TRBV19 and TRBJ2-1, with D unclear. Per the germline V gene, CDR1 is LNHDA and CDR2 is SQIVND (reference sequence). V lost 3 bases and J 8 bases, leaving 17 bases between the germline ends. The CDR3 is 15 residues long. The CDR3 is CASSIKAGRMDEQFF. CDR3 DNA: TGTGCCAGTAGTATTAAGGCAGGAAGAATGGATGAGCAGTTCTTC.

The chain joins TRBV5-1 to TRBJ2-7; possible D gene TRBD2, 6 bases. Germline CDR1 and CDR2: SGHRS and YFSETQ. The CDR3 runs to 16 residues. V gave up 0 bases and J gave up 0 bases, with 13 bases separating them. The CDR3 sequence is CASSLAAGTASYEQYF. DNA of the CDR3: TGCGCCAGCAGCTTGGCCGCCGGGACTGCCTCCTACGAGCAGTACTTC.

This clone was seen more than once but under ten times. This chain connects TRBV13 to TRBJ2-7, with 9 bases identical to TRBD2. V trimming: 7 bases; J trimming: 2 bases; junction bases outside the gene matches: 21. The CDR3 is 19 amino acids. Germline CDR1 reads PRHDT; CDR2 reads FYEKMQ (reference sequence). For the CDR3, the DNA is TGTGCCAGCACCCCCAACGTCGGGTTTCGGCGGGGGGGCCCCTACGAGCAGTACTTC. Its translation is CASTPNVGFRRGGPYEQYF.

This clone has ten or more counts. The rearrangement links TRBV2 to TRBJ2-7; TRBD2 matches at 7 bases. Trimming removed 6 bases from V and 3 bases from J; junction bases left unmatched: 5. Germline V gives CDR1 SNHLY, CDR2 FYNNEI. CDR3 length equals 13 residues. The CDR3 reads CASRWTSDYEQYF. The CDR3, as DNA: TGTGCCAGCAGATGGACTAGTGACTACGAGCAGTACTTC.

The CDR3 loop reads CASSLRDSSSYEQYF. The CDR3 DNA reads TGTGCCAGCAGCCTCCGGGACTCGAGCTCCTACGAGCAGTACTTC. The V and J genes are TRBV7-2 and TRBJ2-7; TRBD2 is a possible D gene (6 bases). Germline CDR1 reads SGHTA; CDR2 reads FQGNSA. The CDR3 is 15 residues long. Trimming left V 5 bases short and J 0 bases short, with 14 bases between.

This chain uses TRBV4-1 with TRBJ2-3, with 9 bases aligning to TRBD2. Losses at the gene ends were 4 bases for V and 2 bases for J; bases not matched to a gene: 7. The CDR3 extends over 16 amino acids. CDR1 and CDR2 from the germline V gene are MGHRA and YSYEKL. CDR3 sequence reads: CASSRVAGVITDTQYF. In DNA form, the CDR3 reads TGCGCCAGCAGCCGAGTAGCGGGGGTGATCACAGATACGCAGTATTTT.